Shown below are 30 T cell receptor beta chains from a single sample sequenced in a study of cytomegalovirus exposure and HLA in healthy donors. PCR involved 60 Vbeta and 13 Jbeta primers. Only in-frame clones appear in the TCRdb table, and some are missing; sequencing was by immunoSEQ multiplex PCR. The sample lists 85,000 to 95,000 clones, approximately 57% occurring once. Material: PBMCs. These receptors came from a woman between 25 and 40 years old in good health and CMV-seronegative.

The rearrangement joins TRBV4-3 to TRBJ1-6; D unclear. The V gene lost 4 bases and the J gene lost 10 bases, with 17 bases spanning the gap. The germline V gene has CDR1 LGHNA and CDR2 YSLEER. The CDR3 consists of 15 residues. The DNA of the CDR3 is TGCGCCAGCAGCCTTGAGGGCCTAACGGGGTCACCCCTCCACTTT. The encoded protein is CASSLEGLTGSPLHF.

This chain connects TRBV6-5 to TRBJ1-1; TRBD1 matches at 9 bases. Germline V gene data show CDR1 as MNHEY and CDR2 as SVGAGI. This CDR3 is built from 15 residues. The ends lost 2 bases at V and 0 bases at J; junction bases unmatched: 1. The CDR3 DNA reads as TGTGCCAGCAGTTACGGGGACAGGGTGAACACTGAAGCTTTCTTT. Its protein is CASSYGDRVNTEAFF.

The chain employs TRBV6-6 and TRBJ2-6, with D possibly TRBD1 on 6 matching bases. V was clipped by 2 bases and J by 1 base, with 9 bases between them. This CDR3 spans 16 amino acids. Germline-derived CDR1 and CDR2 are MNHNY and SVGAGI (reference sequence). The CDR3 nucleotides read TGTGCCAGCAGTTACCCACAGGGATCTGGGGCCAACGTCCTGACTTTC. This codes for CASSYPQGSGANVLTF.

The rearrangement joins TRBV19 to TRBJ2-7; 7 positions agree with TRBD1. Trimming cost V 6 bases and J 3 bases; bases outside gene matches: 5. CDR3 length: 13 amino acids. The germline V gene encodes CDR1 LNHDA and CDR2 SQIVND (reference sequence). The CDR3 nucleotides are TGTGCCAGTAGCCGTGGACAGGTCTACGAGCAGTACTTC. As protein: CASSRGQVYEQYF.

This rearrangement joins TRBV14 to TRBJ2-7, with 11 bases identical to TRBD1. CDR1 is SGHDN and CDR2 is FVKESK in the germline V gene. The junction had 3 bases not matched to a gene; V was cut back by 4 bases and J by 1 base. The CDR3 runs 15 residues. CDR3 residues: CASSPGTGGSYEQYF. The CDR3 DNA sequence: TGTGCCAGCAGCCCCGGGACAGGGGGTTCCTACGAGCAGTACTTC.

The gene calls are TRBV13 and TRBJ1-4, with a tentative D call TRBD1 (6 bases). The CDR3 length is 14 residues. Trimming removed 5 bases at V and 4 bases at J, with 11 bases between. Germline CDR1 and CDR2: PRHDT and FYEKMQ (reference sequence). The CDR3 DNA sequence: TGTGCCAGCAGCCTTACAGGGATTAATGAAAAACTGTTTTTT. Translation: CASSLTGINEKLFF.

A few counts support this clone. This chain uses TRBV10-2 with TRBJ2-2; D is uncertain. V was shortened by 8 bases and J by 5 bases, with 15 bases between the two germline ends. Germline V gives CDR1 WSHSY, CDR2 SAAADI. The CDR3 extends over 14 amino acids. The CDR3 DNA sequence: TGCGCCAGCGATGTAAACAGTAGGACCGGGGAGCTGTTTTTT. Its translation is CASDVNSRTGELFF.

The gene calls are TRBV15 and TRBJ2-1, with TRBD2 matching over 9 bases. Germline CDR1 and CDR2: LNHNV and YYDKDF (reference sequence). The CDR3 spans 16 residues. V gave up 0 bases and J gave up 7 bases; unmatched junction bases: 7. For the CDR3, the DNA is TGTGCCACCAGCAGAGATCTGGCGGGGGGGTTGAATGAGCAGTTCTTC. This sequence encodes CATSRDLAGGLNEQFF.

The CDR3 loop reads CAISESPVAGGPLNYEQYF. CDR3 bases: TGTGCCATCAGTGAGTCCCCAGTAGCGGGAGGGCCCTTAAACTACGAGCAGTACTTC. This sequence joins TRBV10-3 and TRBJ2-7; 11 bases line up with TRBD2. With 0 bases clipped from V and 3 bases from J, the junction kept 13 bases outside the gene matches. CDR3 size: 19 residues. CDR1 is ENHRY and CDR2 is SYGVKD in the germline V gene.

This clone appeared a few times. This chain links TRBV27 with TRBJ2-7, with D unresolved. The CDR3 runs 13 residues. V gave up 8 bases and J gave up 4 bases, with 15 bases separating them. Germline V gene data show CDR1 as MNHEY and CDR2 as SMNVEV (reference sequence). CDR3 in amino acids: CASYPPRSYEQYF. The CDR3 DNA reads TGTGCCAGCTACCCCCCCCGCAGTTACGAGCAGTACTTC.

This chain uses TRBV19 with TRBJ2-1, with 8 bases matching TRBD1. V lost 4 bases to trimming and J lost 11 bases; unmatched junction nucleotides: 4. The CDR3 loop spans 12 amino acids. Germline V gives CDR1 LNHDA, CDR2 SQIVND (reference sequence). CDR3 sequence (DNA): TGTGCCAGTAGTAGGAGGACAGGGCAGCAGTTCTTC. It yields the protein CASSRRTGQQFF.

This rearrangement joins TRBV5-4 to TRBJ1-1; TRBD1 is a possible D gene (6 bases). V lost 6 bases, J lost 1 base, and 10 bases lay in between. This CDR3 contains 13 residues. Per the germline V gene, CDR1 is SGHNT and CDR2 is YYREEE (reference sequence). This chain's CDR3 is CASKGQPNTEAFF. The CDR3 region has the DNA TGTGCCAGCAAGGGACAACCGAACACTGAAGCTTTCTTT.

This clone was picked up one time. This chain uses TRBV4-2 with TRBJ2-7; tentative D call: TRBD2 (5 bases). CDR1 is LGHNA, CDR2 YNFKEQ, per germline. V lost 0 bases, J lost 6 bases, and 12 bases lay in between. This CDR3 contains 14 residues. The CDR3 loop is CASSQDRRASEQYF. CDR3 sequence (DNA): TGTGCCAGCAGCCAAGATCGGCGGGCCTCCGAGCAGTACTTC.

This chain links TRBV2 with TRBJ1-5; 7 bases fit TRBD1. Germline CDR1 is SNHLY and CDR2 is FYNNEI. This CDR3 region has 15 residues. V dropped 6 bases and J dropped 2; count of bases not matched to a gene: 7. The CDR3 coding sequence is TGTGCCAGCAGCTCCGACAGGGTCGGCAATCAGCCCCAGCATTTT. It translates to CASSSDRVGNQPQHF.

CDR3 in amino acids: CAISVQANYGYTF. CDR3 sequence (DNA): TGTGCCATCAGTGTACAGGCGAACTATGGCTACACCTTC. The chain links TRBV10-3 to TRBJ1-2; D is possibly TRBD1 (5 bases). The CDR3 extends over 13 amino acids. Per the germline V gene, CDR1 is ENHRY and CDR2 is SYGVKD. With 4 bases removed from V and 2 bases from J, the gap between germline ends came to 8 bases.

This clone has just a few counts. The chain combines TRBV29-1 with TRBJ2-5, with D possibly matching TRBD1 (5 bases). The germline V and J ends were trimmed by 3 bases and 1 base, with 9 bases remaining between them. The CDR3 has 13 residues. Germline V gene sequence: CDR1 SQVTM, CDR2 ANQGSEA. CDR3 in DNA: TGCAGCGTTGAGGGGCGGCTCCAAGAGACCCAGTACTTC. Amino acids: CSVEGRLQETQYF.

This chain uses TRBV28 with TRBJ1-5; D gene uncertain. The CDR3 runs to 13 residues. Germline V gene data show CDR1 as MDHEN and CDR2 as SYDVKM. V gave up 7 bases and J gave up 6 bases, with 13 bases separating them. As DNA, the CDR3 is TGTGCCAGCAAAGCCCCCGGCGGTCAGCCCCAGCATTTT. It codes for CASKAPGGQPQHF. The variable domain in full, with the rest retrieved from reference TRBV28 and TRBJ1-5, is DVKVTQSSRYLVKRTGEKVFLECVQDMDHENMFWYRQDPGLGLRLIYFSYDVKMKEKGDIPEGYSVSREKKERFSLILESASTNQTSMYLCASKAPGGQPQHFGDGTRLSIL.

This clone was detected only once. The gene calls are TRBV5-1 and TRBJ1-2; TRBD1 might be the D (6 bases). V was pared by 4 bases and J by 3 bases, with 7 bases between. CDR1 is SGHRS and CDR2 is YFSETQ in the germline V gene. The CDR3 totals 12 residues. The CDR3 nucleotides are TGCGCCAGCAGCCGGACAGACTATGGCTACACCTTC. This translates into CASSRTDYGYTF.

This clone was counted once. The chain carries TRBV6-1 and TRBJ1-2, with D maybe TRBD1 (6 bases). V was clipped by 6 bases and J by 2 bases, with 10 bases between them. This CDR3 comprises 13 residues. Germline CDR1 reads MNHNS; CDR2 reads SASEGT. This CDR3 is CASRRTVNYGYTF. CDR3 nucleotides: TGTGCCAGCAGACGGACAGTAAACTATGGCTACACCTTC.

This clone is a singleton in its sample. This chain connects TRBV11-2 to TRBJ2-3; 7 bases map to TRBD2. V was pared by 3 bases and J by 5 bases, with 8 bases of the junction left unmatched. CDR1 SGHAT and CDR2 FQNNGV come from the germline V gene. There are 15 residues in the CDR3. This CDR3 reads CASSFLAGVEDTQYF. In DNA, the CDR3 is TGTGCCAGCAGCTTTCTTGCGGGGGTGGAAGATACGCAGTATTTT.

The chain joins TRBV7-9 to TRBJ2-1; the match to TRBD1 covers 7 bases. Germline V lookup: CDR1 SEHNR, CDR2 FQNEAQ (reference sequence). V was clipped by 4 bases and J by 6 bases; unmatched bases: 6. This CDR3 region has 14 residues. The CDR3 protein is CASSSGQDPNEQFF. Written as DNA, the CDR3 is TGTGCCAGCAGCTCCGGACAGGATCCCAATGAGCAGTTCTTC.

The chain uses TRBV10-3 and TRBJ2-5; D is unclear. From germline, CDR1 is ENHRY and CDR2 SYGVKD. V was pared by 0 bases and J by 4 bases, with 12 bases between. The CDR3 has 15 residues. The CDR3 nucleotides are TGTGCCATCAGTGAGTCACAGACGCCCGGAGAGACCCAGTACTTC. It translates to CAISESQTPGETQYF.

The rearrangement links TRBV5-6 to TRBJ1-5, with unresolved D. Trimming left V 2 bases short and J 7 bases short, with 10 bases between. Germline V gene sequence: CDR1 SGHDT, CDR2 YYEEEE. CDR3 length: 13 amino acids. CDR3 in amino acids: CASSFSSRQPQHF. Written as DNA, the CDR3 is TGTGCCAGCAGCTTTTCTTCCAGGCAGCCCCAGCATTTT.

This clone was seen just once. As DNA, the CDR3 is TGTGCCAGCAGCCCCCAATTACGGGCTAGCGGGAGCGGCGAGCAGTACTTC. Amino acids: CASSPQLRASGSGEQYF. The chain carries TRBV7-3 and TRBJ2-7; 10 bases match TRBD2. CDR3 length: 17 residues. J lost 6 bases, V lost 5 bases, and 16 bases had no gene match. Germline-derived CDR1 and CDR2 are SGHTA and FQGTGA.

The chain links TRBV27 to TRBJ1-4; TRBD1 matches at 8 bases. The CDR3 is 16 residues long. Germline-derived CDR1 and CDR2 are MNHEY and SMNVEV (reference sequence). With 6 bases clipped from V and 7 bases from J, the junction kept 13 bases outside the gene matches. The CDR3 nucleotides are TGTGCCAGCAGCTCCTATTACAGGGGGGCGGGTGAAAAACTGTTTTTT. Translated, it gives CASSSYYRGAGEKLFF. The full variable domain, its missing parts supplied by reference TRBV27 and TRBJ1-4, is EAQVTQNPRYLITVTGKKLTVTCSQNMNHEYMSWYRQDPGLGLRQIYYSMNVEVTDKGDVPEGYKVSRKEKRNFPLILESPSPNQTSLYFCASSSYYRGAGEKLFFGSGTQLSVL.

This clone was counted a few times. This sequence joins TRBV7-9 and TRBJ2-4; possibly TRBD1 for D (6 bases). The CDR3 has 12 amino acids. Trimming shortened V by 6 bases and J by 9 bases, and 12 bases separated the two germline ends. Per germline, CDR1 SEHNR and CDR2 FQNEAQ (reference sequence). DNA of the CDR3: TGTGCCAGCAGGAGGGACAATGGCATTCAGTACTTC. Its translation: CASRRDNGIQYF.

The rearrangement uses TRBV5-1 and TRBJ2-6, with TRBD2 matching 9 bases. CDR3 length: 18 residues. Germline V gives CDR1 SGHRS, CDR2 YFSETQ. The ends lost 2 bases at V and 0 bases at J; junction bases unmatched: 6. The CDR3 protein is CASSFASGVSSGANVLTF. The CDR3 region has the DNA TGCGCCAGCAGCTTCGCTAGCGGGGTATCCTCTGGGGCCAACGTCCTGACTTTC.

This clone was detected only once. The chain is built from TRBV7-8 and TRBJ2-7; D ambiguous. The CDR3 extends over 13 amino acids. The V end lost 8 bases, the J end lost 0 bases, and 11 bases lay between the germline ends. Germline assignment: CDR1 SGHVS and CDR2 FQNEAQ. The CDR3 loop is CASVAKSSYEQYF. The CDR3 nucleotides are TGTGCCAGCGTCGCCAAGAGCTCCTACGAGCAGTACTTC.

The gene calls are TRBV2 and TRBJ2-3, with 12 bases lining up with TRBD2. Per germline, CDR1 SNHLY and CDR2 FYNNEI. V trimming: 9 bases; J trimming: 3 bases; junction bases outside the gene matches: 4. The CDR3 sequence is 14 residues long. CDR3 sequence (DNA): TGTGCCAGTACCGGGACTAGCGGGACAGATACGCAGTATTTT. Residues: CASTGTSGTDTQYF.

The chain combines TRBV6-1 with TRBJ1-3; TRBD1 aligns across 8 bases. The germline V gene has CDR1 MNHNS and CDR2 SASEGT. The CDR3 loop spans 13 amino acids. The ends lost 5 bases at V and 4 bases at J; junction bases unmatched: 1. CDR3 in DNA: TGTGCCAGCAGTACAGGGGGGGGAAACACCATATATTTT. This encodes CASSTGGGNTIYF.